The entry that follows covers one TCR beta chain sequence. The same CDR3 also results from other DNA sequences found in this sample. These data come from a study of T cell responses to AZD1222 COVID-19 vaccine. Measured with immunoSEQ multiplex PCR; TCRdb has only the in-frame clones, and not every one. Found here are around 120,000 clones, 88% of them singletons; the top ten hold roughly a sixth. This CDR3 region has 13 residues. The germline V and J ends were trimmed by 4 bases and 1 base, with 8 bases remaining between them. CDR1 is SGHRS and CDR2 is YFSETQ in the germline V gene. This rearrangement joins TRBV5-1 to TRBJ1-1; tentatively, D is TRBD1 (6 bases). This TCR came from an adult in good health. This sample comprised peripheral blood, obtained on day 0 of MenACWY control vaccination. DNA of the CDR3: TGCGCCAGCAGCCCGACAGGGAACACTGAAGCTTTCTTT. It translates to CASSPTGNTEAFF.